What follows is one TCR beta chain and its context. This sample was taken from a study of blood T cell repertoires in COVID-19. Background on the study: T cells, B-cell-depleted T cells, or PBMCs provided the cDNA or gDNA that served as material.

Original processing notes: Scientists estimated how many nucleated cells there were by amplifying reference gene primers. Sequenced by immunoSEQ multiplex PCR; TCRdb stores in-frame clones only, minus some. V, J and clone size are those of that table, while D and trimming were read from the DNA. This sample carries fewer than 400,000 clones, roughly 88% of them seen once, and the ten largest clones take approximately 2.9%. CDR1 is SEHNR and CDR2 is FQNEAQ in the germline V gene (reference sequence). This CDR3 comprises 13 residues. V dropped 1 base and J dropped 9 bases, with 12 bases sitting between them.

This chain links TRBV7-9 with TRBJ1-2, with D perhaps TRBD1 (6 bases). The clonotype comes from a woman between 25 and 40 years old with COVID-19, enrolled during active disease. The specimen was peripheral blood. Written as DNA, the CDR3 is TGTGCCAGCAGCTTAGAGGGGCAGGGGAGCTACACCTTC. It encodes CASSLEGQGSYTF.